This TCR beta chain was captured in a study of T cell responses to AZD1222 COVID-19 vaccine. Study-level information: The study pooled second doses at about 4 or about 12 weeks.

The V gene end was trimmed by 6 bases and the J gene end by 0 bases; junction bases not matched to a gene: 17. The CDR3 length is 19 residues. Germline V gene sequence: CDR1 SEHNR, CDR2 FQNEAQ (reference sequence). Assay used: immunoSEQ multiplex PCR; TCRdb lists only in-frame clones, some missing. Of 100,000 to 150,000 clones detected, about 89% appear once; the ten largest clones hold less than 2%. Source: peripheral blood, taken on day 0 of AZD1222 vaccination. The chain carries TRBV7-9 and TRBJ2-1; the match to TRBD2 covers 7 bases. The clonotype originates from an adult in good health. CDR3 loop: CASRYRGERGPSSYNEQFF. The CDR3 DNA is TGTGCCAGCAGATATAGGGGAGAGCGGGGCCCAAGCTCCTACAATGAGCAGTTCTTC.